The 5 T cell receptor delta chains below were found in one sample sequenced in a study of γδ T cells in repeated Plasmodium falciparum infection. TCRdb re-called the multiplex PCR reads through CATT. Of 50,000 or so delta-chain clones in the sample, roughly 1.6% were seen once. Flow sorting of PBMC yielded separate Vgamma9/Vdelta2+ and Vdelta2-negative gammadelta T cell populations for bulk repertoire analysis. Sequencing was carried out using gamma-delta T cells from blood. These TCRs come from a pool of human donors (malaria-infected and uninfected, not separated).

This clone was counted many times. A much larger clone lies a single base off, so this may be a read error. Other DNA sequences in the same sample also yield this CDR3. The rearrangement uses TRDV1 and TRDJ1; unclear D gene. Trimming stripped 2 bases from V and 10 bases from J, with 44 bases between. Per germline, CDR1 TSWWSYY and CDR2 QGS. CDR3 length: 23 residues. In nucleotides, the CDR3 is TGTGCTCTTGGGGAAAACCATAGCTCCTGGCGGTGGACGAGCGCTCTTTCGGCCAGACGACTCATCTTT. This translates into CALGENHSSWRWTSALSARRLIF.

The table lists this clone with a few counts. TCRdb lists the protein of a much larger clone for this DNA, which differs at residue 9, so this is likely a read error; the protein given here is translated from the DNA itself. The chain uses TRDV1 and TRDJ1, with D tentatively TRDD3 (6 bases). The J gene is absent in TCRdb and was assigned here via DNA matching to germline. In germline, CDR1 is TSWWSYY, CDR2 QGS. V lost 1 base and J lost 2, with 23 bases in between. The CDR3 sequence is 19 residues long. CDR3 nucleotides: TGTGCTCTTGGGGAACCTTTTCCACCCATACTGGGTGGGACCGATAAACTCATCTTT. Its protein product is CALGEPFPPILGGTDKLIF.

This clone was recorded many times. The genes are TRDV2 and TRDJ1; 11 nucleotides align to TRDD3. CDR1 and CDR2 (germline): GEAIGNYY, EKD. V dropped 4 bases and J dropped 0; count of bases not matched to a gene: 12. The CDR3 runs 18 residues. CDR3: CACDMMLGDTSYTDKLIF. Here the CDR3 DNA reads TGTGCCTGTGATATGATGCTGGGGGATACATCGTACACCGATAAACTCATCTTT.

This clone was seen more than once but under ten times. TCRdb assigns this DNA the protein of a much larger clone, which departs from its translation at residue 9; this likely reflects a read error, and the protein shown comes from translating the DNA. The chain recombines TRDV1 with TRDJ1; D may be TRDD3 (6 bases). CDR3 length equals 17 residues. V lost 2 bases and J lost 6, with 22 bases in between. The germline V gene encodes CDR1 TSWWSYY and CDR2 QGS. CDR3 DNA sequence: TGTGCTCTTGGGGAAGGAGTGGGGGCTACGAATTCGTATAAACTCATCTTT. Translation: CALGEGVGATNSYKLIF.

This clone was recorded many times. The junction shows a germline mismatch at one end, possibly a read error. The chain employs TRDV1 and TRDJ1, with D uncertain. Germline V gives CDR1 TSWWSYY, CDR2 QGS. CDR3 length: 13 residues. The CDR3 coding sequence is TGTGCTCTTTGGGACATACAATATGATAAACTCATCTTT. It specifies CALWDIQYDKLIF.